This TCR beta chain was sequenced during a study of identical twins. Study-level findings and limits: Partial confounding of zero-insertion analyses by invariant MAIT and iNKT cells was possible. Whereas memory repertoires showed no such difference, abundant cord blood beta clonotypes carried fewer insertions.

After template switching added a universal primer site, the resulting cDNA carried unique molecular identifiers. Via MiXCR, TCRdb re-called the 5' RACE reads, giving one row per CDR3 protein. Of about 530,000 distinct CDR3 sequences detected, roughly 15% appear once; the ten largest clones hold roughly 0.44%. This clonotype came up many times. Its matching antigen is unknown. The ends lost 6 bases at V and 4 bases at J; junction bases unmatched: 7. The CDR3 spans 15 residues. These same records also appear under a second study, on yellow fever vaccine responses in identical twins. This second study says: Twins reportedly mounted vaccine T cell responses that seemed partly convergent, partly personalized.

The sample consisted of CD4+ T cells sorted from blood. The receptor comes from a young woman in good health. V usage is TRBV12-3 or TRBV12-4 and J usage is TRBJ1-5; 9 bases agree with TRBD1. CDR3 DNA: TGTGCCAGCAGGGTCGACAGGGGGTTAAATCAGCCCCAGCATTTT. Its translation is CASRVDRGLNQPQHF.